These T cell receptor beta chains were read from a single sample in a study of cytomegalovirus exposure and HLA in healthy donors. The protocol was immunoSEQ multiplex PCR, while the TCRdb copy is restricted to in-frame clones and leaves out a portion. The sample lists around 190,000 clones, more than 75% seen once, with under 2% in the top ten. Sequencing used PBMCs. The receptors here all came from a woman younger than 30 in good health and CMV-seronegative. CDR3s include the opening cysteine and the closing phenylalanine or tryptophan. A D gene is named only where the DNA matches it firmly. Some rows mark clone size as missing; the rest say once, few, many or name a class of expanded clone.

TRBV19	-	TRBJ2-1	TRBD1	TGTGCCAGTAGCCCGGGACAGGGAGGCAATGAGCAGTTCTTC	CASSPGQGGNEQFF
TRBV19	-	TRBJ2-5	TRBD1	TGTGCCAGTAGTATCGAGACAGGGTCAGAGACCCAGTACTTC	CASSIETGSETQYF
TRBV15	few	TRBJ1-1	-	TGTGCCACCAGCAGAGAAGTCGCGGGCGGGAACACTGAAGCTTTCTTT	CATSREVAGGNTEAFF
TRBV5-1	-	TRBJ1-2	TRBD1	TGCGCCAGCAGCGCTGCGGGACAGGGGTCTTCCTTCTATGGCTACACCTTC	CASSAAGQGSSFYGYTF
TRBV5-4	once	TRBJ2-3	-	TGTGCCAGCAGCGCGGTGGTACCAGATACGCAGTATTTT	CASSAVVPDTQYF
TRBV10-1	once	TRBJ2-3	-	TGCGCCAGCTTGGAATGGAGGGGGCGATCAGGCACAGATACGCAGTATTTT	CASLEWRGRSGTDTQYF
TRBV20-1	once	TRBJ2-1	-	TGCAGTGCTCTGATGCCGGGTGAGCAGTTCTTC	CSALMPGEQFF
TRBV7-9	-	TRBJ2-7	-	TGTGCCAGCAGCTTATTCCAGGGATATACCTACGAGCAGTACTTC	CASSLFQGYTYEQYF
TRBV5-1	-	TRBJ2-1	-	TGCGCCAGCAGCTTAACTAGCAGAGATGAGCAGTTCTTC	CASSLTSRDEQFF
TRBV5-1	-	TRBJ2-1	TRBD2	TGCGCCAGCAGCGCACCGGGACTAGCGGGCCGCAATGAGCAGTTCTTC	CASSAPGLAGRNEQFF
TRBV5-6	-	TRBJ2-3	-	TGTGCCAGCAGCTTGGCGAGGGCGAAGGCGCCCCAGTATTTT	CASSLARAKAPQYF
TRBV25-1	-	TRBJ2-3	TRBD2	TGTGCCAGCCGAGTGGCGGGAGAGGGCACAGATACGCAGTATTTT	CASRVAGEGTDTQYF
TRBV9	-	TRBJ2-7	TRBD2	TGTGCCAGCAGCGTTCAGGGGACTAGCGACCTTGGTCCGCAGTACTTC	CASSVQGTSDLGPQYF
TRBV14	-	TRBJ2-2	-	TGTGCCAGCAGCCATGTAGGATTGGGGCAGGGGTCCACCGGGGAGCTGTTTTTT	CASSHVGLGQGSTGELFF
TRBV7-3	-	TRBJ2-1	TRBD2	TGTGCCAGCAGCTTCGAAGGGACTAGCGGATACAATGAGCAGTTCTTC	CASSFEGTSGYNEQFF
TRBV28	-	TRBJ1-1	TRBD1	TGTGCCAGCACCAGGGGGCTGCTAGCTTTCTTT	CASTRGLLAFF
TRBV29-1	-	TRBJ2-1	TRBD2	TGCAGCGTTGCTAGCGGGGGCTCCTACAATGAGCAGTTCTTC	CSVASGGSYNEQFF
TRBV7-9	-	TRBJ2-6	-	TGTGCCAGCAGCTCCTTGACAAGCTCCTCTGGGGCCAACGTCCTGACTTTC	CASSSLTSSSGANVLTF
TRBV5-1	-	TRBJ2-5	TRBD1	TGCGCCAGCAGCAGGGGACAGGTAGTGGAGACCCAGTACTTC	CASSRGQVVETQYF
TRBV6-1	-	TRBJ1-3	-	TGTGCCAGCAGCCAACAGGGAAACACCATATATTTT	CASSQQGNTIYF
TRBV9	-	TRBJ1-5	-	TGTGCCAGCAGCCGGGGTGGAGGGCGCAATCAGCCCCAGCATTTT	CASSRGGGRNQPQHF
TRBV11-3	-	TRBJ2-7	TRBD1	TGTGCCAGCAGCTTAGTCGACAGGGGGAACGAGCAGTACTTC	CASSLVDRGNEQYF
TRBV7-9	-	TRBJ2-1	-	TGTGCCAGCAGCCTCCTCCGGGACTCCGCTCTAAATGAGCAGTTCTTC	CASSLLRDSALNEQFF
TRBV29-1	-	TRBJ1-1	TRBD1	TGCAGCGTTGAGTACACAGGGGACACTGAAGCTTTCTTT	CSVEYTGDTEAFF
TRBV28	-	TRBJ2-6	-	TGTGCCAGCAGGGGGCCTGGGGCCAACGTCCTGACTTTC	CASRGPGANVLTF
TRBV30	-	TRBJ2-7	-	TGTGCCTGGACCCCGGGTAGTTTCTACGAGCAGTACTTC	CAWTPGSFYEQYF
TRBV6-1	few	TRBJ2-2	TRBD1	TGTGCCAGCAGTGAGGCGTCAGGGGGTACCGGGGAGCTGTTTTTT	CASSEASGGTGELFF
TRBV18	-	TRBJ1-5	TRBD1	TGTGCCAGCTCATCCGGGACAGGGGGCGATCAGCCCCAGCATTTT	CASSSGTGGDQPQHF
TRBV28	-	TRBJ1-4	-	TGTGCCAGCAGCCCCCCTGCCCTCAGGGCGCCTAATGAAAAACTGTTTTTT	CASSPPALRAPNEKLFF
TRBV19	few	TRBJ1-1	TRBD1	TGTGCCAGTACCCCTGGTAGGGGGCACACTGAAGCTTTCTTT	CASTPGRGHTEAFF
TRBV5-1	-	TRBJ2-7	TRBD2	TGCGCCAGCAGCTCAAGTAGCGGGGGGGCCTACGAGCAGTACTTC	CASSSSSGGAYEQYF
TRBV6-5	-	TRBJ2-7	-	TGTGCCAGCAGTTCAGCCCAGGGGCCCTACGAGCAGTACTTC	CASSSAQGPYEQYF
TRBV19	-	TRBJ2-1	TRBD2	TGTGCCAGTAGTCCCGGGACTAGCGGGAGGGCCGTTTACAATGAGCAGTTCTTC	CASSPGTSGRAVYNEQFF
TRBV4-1	-	TRBJ2-7	TRBD2	TGCGCCAGCAGCCCGAGGAGCGGGAGGAAACCCTACGAGCAGTACTTC	CASSPRSGRKPYEQYF
TRBV19	-	TRBJ1-5	-	TGTGCCAGTAGTATCGGGAGCAGAACTAATCAGCCCCAGCATTTT	CASSIGSRTNQPQHF
TRBV6-4	-	TRBJ2-7	-	TGTGCCAGCAGTGACTCATTAGGGGGGGGCCCTGGGAGAGCCTACGAGCAGTACTTC	CASSDSLGGGPGRAYEQYF
TRBV19	few	TRBJ2-1	TRBD2	TGTGCCAGTAGCATAGCGGGGTACAATGAGCAGTTCTTC	CASSIAGYNEQFF
TRBV29-1	-	TRBJ1-1	-	TGCAGCGGGAACGGACAACCAGGGACTGAAGCTTTCTTT	CSGNGQPGTEAFF
TRBV7-9	-	TRBJ2-4	-	TGTGCCAGCAGTGGGGGGGGGCCCCAGAGTTTC	CASSGGGPQSF
TRBV27	once	TRBJ2-7	-	TGTGCCAGCAGTTTAGGCGTGCGGGGCCCCTACGAGCAGTACTTC	CASSLGVRGPYEQYF
TRBV5-6	-	TRBJ1-1	-	TGTGCCAGCAGCTTGGCGTTGGGGCGCGGAGTGAACACTGAAGCTTTCTTT	CASSLALGRGVNTEAFF
TRBV6-5	-	TRBJ2-7	TRBD1	TGTGCCAGCAGAGGGGACAGCCCCTACGAGCAGTACTTC	CASRGDSPYEQYF